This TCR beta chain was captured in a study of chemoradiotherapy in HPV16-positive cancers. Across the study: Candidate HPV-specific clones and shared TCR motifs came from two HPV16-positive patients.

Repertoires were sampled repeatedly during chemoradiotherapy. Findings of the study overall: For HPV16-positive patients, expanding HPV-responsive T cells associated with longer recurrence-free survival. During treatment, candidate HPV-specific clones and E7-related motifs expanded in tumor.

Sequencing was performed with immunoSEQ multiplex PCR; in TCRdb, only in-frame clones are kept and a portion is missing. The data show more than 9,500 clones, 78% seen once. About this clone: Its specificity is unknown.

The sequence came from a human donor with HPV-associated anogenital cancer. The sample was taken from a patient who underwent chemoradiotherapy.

The CDR3 DNA reads as TGTGCCAGCAGTTACCGGGGTCGGGGGAATACTGAAGCTTTCTTT. It translates to CASSYRGRGNTEAFF. The chain couples TRBV6-5 to TRBJ1-1; D may be TRBD1 (5 bases). Germline V gives CDR1 MNHEY, CDR2 SVGAGI. Trimming shortened V by 2 bases and J by 5 bases, and 15 bases separated the two germline ends. The CDR3 extends over 15 amino acids.